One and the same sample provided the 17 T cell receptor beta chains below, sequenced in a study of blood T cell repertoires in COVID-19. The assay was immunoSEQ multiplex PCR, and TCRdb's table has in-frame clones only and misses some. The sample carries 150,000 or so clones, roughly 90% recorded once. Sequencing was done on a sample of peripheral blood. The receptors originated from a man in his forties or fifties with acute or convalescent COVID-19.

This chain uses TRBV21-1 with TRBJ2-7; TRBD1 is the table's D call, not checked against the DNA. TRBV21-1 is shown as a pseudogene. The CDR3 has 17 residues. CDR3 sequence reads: CASSPDLGQCNSYEQYF. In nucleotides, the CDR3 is TGTGCCAGCAGCCCTGATCTGGGACAGTGCAACTCCTACGAGCAGTACTTC.

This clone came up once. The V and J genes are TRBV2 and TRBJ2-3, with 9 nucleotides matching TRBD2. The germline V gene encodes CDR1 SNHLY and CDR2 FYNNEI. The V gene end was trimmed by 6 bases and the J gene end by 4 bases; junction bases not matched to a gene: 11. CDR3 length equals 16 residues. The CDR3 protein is CASREWGGRGADTQYF. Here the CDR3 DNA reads TGTGCCAGCAGAGAATGGGGCGGGAGGGGGGCAGATACGCAGTATTTT.

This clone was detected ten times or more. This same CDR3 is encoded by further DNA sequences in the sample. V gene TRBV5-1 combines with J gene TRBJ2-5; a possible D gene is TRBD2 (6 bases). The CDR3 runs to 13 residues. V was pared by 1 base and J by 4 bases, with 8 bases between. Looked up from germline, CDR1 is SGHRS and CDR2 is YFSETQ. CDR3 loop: CASSLSGSETQYF. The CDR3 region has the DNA TGCGCCAGCAGCTTGAGCGGGTCAGAGACCCAGTACTTC.

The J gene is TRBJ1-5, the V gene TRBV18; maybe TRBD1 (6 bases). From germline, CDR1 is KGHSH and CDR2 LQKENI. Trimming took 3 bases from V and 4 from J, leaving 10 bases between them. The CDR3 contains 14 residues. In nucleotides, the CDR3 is TGTGCCAGCTCACCCACAGGGCTAAATCAGCCCCAGCATTTT. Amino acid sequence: CASSPTGLNQPQHF.

CDR3 residues: CSGRDINYGYTF. In DNA, the CDR3 is TGCAGCGGCCGGGACATCAACTATGGCTACACCTTC. The chain has TRBV29-1 and TRBJ1-2; weak D call: TRBD1 (6 bases). The length of the CDR3 is 12 residues. Germline CDR1 and CDR2: SQVTM and ANQGSEA. V lost 7 bases and J lost 2, with 11 bases in between. The full variable domain, with the rest looked up from reference TRBV29-1 and TRBJ1-2, is SAVISQKPSRDICQRGTSLTIQCQVDSQVTMMFWYRQQPGQSLTLIATANQGSEATYESGFVIDKFPISRPNLTFSTLTVSNMSPEDSSIYLCSGRDINYGYTFGSGTRLTVV.

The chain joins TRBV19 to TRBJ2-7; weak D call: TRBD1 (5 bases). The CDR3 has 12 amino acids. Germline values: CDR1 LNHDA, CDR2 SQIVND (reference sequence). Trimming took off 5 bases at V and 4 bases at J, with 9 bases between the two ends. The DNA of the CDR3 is TGTGCCAGTAGTGACAGCCCTTACGAGCAGTACTTC. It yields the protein CASSDSPYEQYF.

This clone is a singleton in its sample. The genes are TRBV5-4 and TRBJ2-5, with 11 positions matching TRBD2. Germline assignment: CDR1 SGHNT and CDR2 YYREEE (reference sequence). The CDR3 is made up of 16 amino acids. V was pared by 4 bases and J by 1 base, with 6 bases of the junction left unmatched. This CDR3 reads CASSPLAGAFQETQYF. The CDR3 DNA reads TGTGCCAGCAGCCCACTAGCGGGGGCCTTCCAAGAGACCCAGTACTTC.

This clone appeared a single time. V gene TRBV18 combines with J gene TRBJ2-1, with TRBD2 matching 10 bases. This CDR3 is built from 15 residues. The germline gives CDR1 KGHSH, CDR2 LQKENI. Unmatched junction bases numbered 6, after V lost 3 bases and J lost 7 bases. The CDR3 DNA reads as TGTGCCAGCTCACCTTCCCTAGCGGGAGCGAATGAGCAGTTCTTC. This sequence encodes CASSPSLAGANEQFF.

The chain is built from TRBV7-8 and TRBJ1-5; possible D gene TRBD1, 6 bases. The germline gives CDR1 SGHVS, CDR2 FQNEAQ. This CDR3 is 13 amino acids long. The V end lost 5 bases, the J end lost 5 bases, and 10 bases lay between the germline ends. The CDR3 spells CASSTNRDQPQHF. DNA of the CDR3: TGTGCCAGCAGCACAAACAGGGATCAGCCCCAGCATTTT.

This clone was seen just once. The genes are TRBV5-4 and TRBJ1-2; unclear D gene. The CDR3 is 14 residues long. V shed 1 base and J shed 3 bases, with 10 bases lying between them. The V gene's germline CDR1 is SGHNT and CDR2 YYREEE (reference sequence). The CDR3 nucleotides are TGTGCCAGCAGCTTGTCCGGGGAGTACTATGGCTACACCTTC. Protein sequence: CASSLSGEYYGYTF.

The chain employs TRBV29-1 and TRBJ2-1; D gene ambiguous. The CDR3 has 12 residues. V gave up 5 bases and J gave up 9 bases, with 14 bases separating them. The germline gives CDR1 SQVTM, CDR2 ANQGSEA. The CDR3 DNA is TGCAGCGTTATACCCGATACGGGTGAGCAGTTCTTC. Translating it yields CSVIPDTGEQFF.

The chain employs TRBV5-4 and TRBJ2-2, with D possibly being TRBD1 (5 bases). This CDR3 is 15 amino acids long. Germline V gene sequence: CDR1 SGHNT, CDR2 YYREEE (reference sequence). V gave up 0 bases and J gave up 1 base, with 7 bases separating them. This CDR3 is CASSLGQLNTGELFF. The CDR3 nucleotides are TGTGCCAGCAGCTTGGGACAGCTGAACACCGGGGAGCTGTTTTTT.

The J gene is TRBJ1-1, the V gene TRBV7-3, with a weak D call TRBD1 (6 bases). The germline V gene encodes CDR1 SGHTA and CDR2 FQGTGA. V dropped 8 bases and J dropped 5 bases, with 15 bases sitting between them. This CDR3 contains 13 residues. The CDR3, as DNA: TGTGCCAGCCGAGAACAGGGAGGGACTGAAGCTTTCTTT. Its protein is CASREQGGTEAFF.

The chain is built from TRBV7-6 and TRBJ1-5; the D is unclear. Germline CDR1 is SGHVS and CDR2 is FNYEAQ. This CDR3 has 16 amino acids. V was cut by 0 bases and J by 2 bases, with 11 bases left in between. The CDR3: CASSLASYSGNQPQHF. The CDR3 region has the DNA TGTGCCAGCAGCTTAGCTTCGTACAGTGGCAATCAGCCCCAGCATTTT.

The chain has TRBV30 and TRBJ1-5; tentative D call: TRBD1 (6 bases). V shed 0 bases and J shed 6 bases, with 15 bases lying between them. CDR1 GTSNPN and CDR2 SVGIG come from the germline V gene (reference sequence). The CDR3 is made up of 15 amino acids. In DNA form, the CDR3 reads TGTGCCTGGAGTGTGGACAGCCTGGCGGGTCAGCCCCAGCATTTT. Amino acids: CAWSVDSLAGQPQHF.

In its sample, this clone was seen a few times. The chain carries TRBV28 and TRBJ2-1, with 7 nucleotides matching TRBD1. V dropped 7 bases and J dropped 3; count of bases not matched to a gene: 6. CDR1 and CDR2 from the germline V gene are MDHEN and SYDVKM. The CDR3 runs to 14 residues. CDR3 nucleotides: TGTGCCAGCACCTCGCCAGGGGGCTACAATGAGCAGTTCTTC. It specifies CASTSPGGYNEQFF.

The CDR3 loop is CASSTWATRGNTIYF. The CDR3 DNA follows: TGTGCCAGCAGCACCTGGGCCACCCGGGGAAACACCATATATTTT. The V call is TRBV9, the J call TRBJ1-3; D remains unclear. Deletions cut 4 bases from V and 4 bases from J, with 15 bases between. Germline V lookup: CDR1 SGDLS, CDR2 YYNGEE. This CDR3 is 15 amino acids long.